This TCR beta chain was documented in a study of blood T cell repertoires in COVID-19 (dated by TCRdb to the early 2020s). For the wider study: Samples covering the acute and convalescent phases of COVID-19 were provided by collaborators in the United States, Italy and Spain. The repertoires were made available in a free public database intended to serve as a resource for research on the immune response to SARS-CoV-2. The material from the prospective study consisted of cDNA or gDNA derived from T cells, B-cell-depleted T cells, or PBMCs. Where HLA class I and class II types were available, the types were taken from metadata supplied by the sample provider, not from assay-based typing. Deeply sampled blood TCRbeta repertoires from subjects exposed to, actively infected with, or recovered from COVID-19 were included in the dataset. Samples came from the ongoing ImmuneRACE study (first 160 participants) plus 1,254 subjects from 6 global collaborators. The sample metadata nearly always contained a de-identified subject ID, COVID-19 status, age in years and sex.

TCRbeta CDR3 regions were amplified from genomic DNA by means of the immunoSEQ Assay, a bias-controlled multiplex PCR. The authors' pipeline ran thus. The number of nucleated cells in each sample was estimated by amplification of reference gene primers within the assay. Sequence reads were collapsed and filtered to measure the absolute abundance of every unique TCRbeta CDR3 rearrangement. Productive Simpson clonality was computed per sample as the square root of Simpson's diversity index over productive rearrangements. Drawn from immuneACCESS, this table holds only the in-frame rearrangements with V and J called that TCRdb kept. Clones are partly lost; checked studies trace under half to an unresolved V gene and leave the rest unexplained. V and J calls and clone size are given by that table; D and trimming were obtained from the DNA. In this sample the table shows roughly 150,000 clones, about nine tenths of which occur a single time. The ten largest clones add up to approximately 10% of the sample.

CDR3 length: 17 amino acids, cysteine to phenylalanine. The kept DNA is CDR3 alone, 51 bases in frame from the first base. After removal of 0 bases from V and 0 bases from J, the junction retains 3 bases not matched to a gene. Reading the germline V gene (reference sequence) gives CDR1 LGHDT and CDR2 YNNKEL. As for this clone: The specificity of this receptor is unknown. Base qualities were left out, and no much larger clone turns up one base away.

Points the paper makes about the study in general: The amount of clinical and demographic metadata varied by source and participant and was provided uncurated.

Collaborating institutions collected whole blood in K2EDTA tubes following their own protocols. Collaborator samples were shipped for TCRbeta analysis as frozen whole blood, isolated PBMCs, or DNA extracted from either sample type. The sequencing sample was made of peripheral blood. This sequence originates from a woman of 80 years or more with acute or convalescent COVID-19. The sequence joins TRBV3-1 (or the pseudogene TRBV3-2) to TRBJ2-1; 9 of the junction bases match TRBD2. The sequence in DNA is TGTGCCAGCAGCCAAGATGTTAGCGGGGGCTCCTACAATGAGCAGTTCTTC. It is translated as CASSQDVSGGSYNEQFF.